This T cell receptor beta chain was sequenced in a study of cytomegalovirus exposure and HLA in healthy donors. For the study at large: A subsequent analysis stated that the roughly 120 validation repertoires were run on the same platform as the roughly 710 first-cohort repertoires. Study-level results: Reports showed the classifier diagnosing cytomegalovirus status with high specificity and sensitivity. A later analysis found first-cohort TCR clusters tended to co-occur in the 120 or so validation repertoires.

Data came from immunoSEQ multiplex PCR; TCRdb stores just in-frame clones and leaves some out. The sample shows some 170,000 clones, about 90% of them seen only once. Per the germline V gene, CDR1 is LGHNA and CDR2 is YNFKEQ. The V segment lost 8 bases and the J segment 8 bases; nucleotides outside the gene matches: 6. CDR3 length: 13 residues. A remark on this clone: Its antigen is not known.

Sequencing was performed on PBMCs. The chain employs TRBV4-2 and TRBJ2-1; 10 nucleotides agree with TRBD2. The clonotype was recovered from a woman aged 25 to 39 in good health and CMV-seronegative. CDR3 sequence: CASGKRGGDEQFF. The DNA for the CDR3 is TGTGCCAGCGGGAAGCGGGGGGGCGATGAGCAGTTCTTC.